This T cell receptor beta chain was sequenced during a study of T cell changes during pregnancy in multiple sclerosis. Generated by immunoSEQ multiplex PCR, the TCRdb table keeps only in-frame clones and is missing some. Seen here are 70,000 to 75,000 clones, approximately 94% observed once, and the top ten hold 2% to 2.5%. This CDR3 contains 15 residues. Per the germline V gene, CDR1 is LGHNA and CDR2 is YNFKEQ. The V and J ends lost 4 bases and 4 bases, in that order; junction bases with no gene match: 6. This chain links TRBV4-2 with TRBJ2-3; 9 bases map to TRBD2. The source material was peripheral blood, sampled in the second trimester of pregnancy. This TCR was sampled from a female donor in good health, enrolled as a control in a pregnancy study. CDR3 sequence reads: CASSPGTSPSDTQYF. CDR3 coding DNA: TGTGCCAGCAGCCCCGGGACTAGCCCCTCAGATACGCAGTATTTT.